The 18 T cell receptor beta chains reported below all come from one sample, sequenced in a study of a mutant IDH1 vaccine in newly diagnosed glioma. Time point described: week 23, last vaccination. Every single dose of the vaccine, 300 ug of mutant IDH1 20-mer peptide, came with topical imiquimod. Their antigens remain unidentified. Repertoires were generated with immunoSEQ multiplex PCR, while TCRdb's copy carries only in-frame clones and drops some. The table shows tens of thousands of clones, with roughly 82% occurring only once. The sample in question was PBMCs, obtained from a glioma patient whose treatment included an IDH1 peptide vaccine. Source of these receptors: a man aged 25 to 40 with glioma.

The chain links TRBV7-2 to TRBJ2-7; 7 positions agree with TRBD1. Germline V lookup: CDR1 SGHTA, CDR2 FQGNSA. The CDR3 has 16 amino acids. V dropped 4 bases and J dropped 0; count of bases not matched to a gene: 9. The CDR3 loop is CASSYMVTGSSYEQYF. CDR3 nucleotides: TGTGCCAGCAGCTATATGGTGACAGGGAGCTCCTACGAGCAGTACTTC.

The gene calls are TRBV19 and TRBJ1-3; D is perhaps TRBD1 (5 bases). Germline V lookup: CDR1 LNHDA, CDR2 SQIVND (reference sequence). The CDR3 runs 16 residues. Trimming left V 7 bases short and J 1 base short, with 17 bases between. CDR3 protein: CASKVQGTISGNTIYF. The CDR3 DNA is TGTGCCAGTAAGGTCCAAGGGACGATTTCTGGAAACACCATATATTTT.

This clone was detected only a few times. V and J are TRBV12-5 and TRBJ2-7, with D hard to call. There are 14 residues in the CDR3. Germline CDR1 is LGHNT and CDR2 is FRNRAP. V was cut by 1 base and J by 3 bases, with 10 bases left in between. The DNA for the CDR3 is TGTGCTAGTGGTTTGGGGGGAAAGGGCTACGAGCAGTACTTC. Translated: CASGLGGKGYEQYF.

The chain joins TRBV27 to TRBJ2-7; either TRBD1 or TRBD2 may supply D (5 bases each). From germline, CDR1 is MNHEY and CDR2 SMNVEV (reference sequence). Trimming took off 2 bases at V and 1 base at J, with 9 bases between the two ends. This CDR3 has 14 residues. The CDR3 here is CASSLGTGSYEQYF. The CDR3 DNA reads TGTGCCAGCAGTTTAGGGACGGGATCCTACGAGCAGTACTTC.

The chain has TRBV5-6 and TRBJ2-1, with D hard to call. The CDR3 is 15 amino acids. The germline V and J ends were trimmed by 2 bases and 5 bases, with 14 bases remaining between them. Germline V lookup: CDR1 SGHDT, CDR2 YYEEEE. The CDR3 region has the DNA TGTGCCAGCAGCTTCGCTACGACGGTCCACAATGAGCAGTTCTTC. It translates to CASSFATTVHNEQFF.

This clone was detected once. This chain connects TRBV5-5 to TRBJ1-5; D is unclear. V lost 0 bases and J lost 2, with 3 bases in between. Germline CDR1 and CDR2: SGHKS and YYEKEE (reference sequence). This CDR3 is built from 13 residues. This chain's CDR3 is CASSLVGNQPQHF. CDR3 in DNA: TGTGCCAGCAGCTTGGTTGGCAATCAGCCCCAGCATTTT.

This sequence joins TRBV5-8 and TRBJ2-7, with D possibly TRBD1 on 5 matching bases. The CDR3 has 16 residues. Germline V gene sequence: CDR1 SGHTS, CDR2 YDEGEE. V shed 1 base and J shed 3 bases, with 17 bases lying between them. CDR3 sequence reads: CASSLPRALRDYEQYF. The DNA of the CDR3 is TGTGCCAGCAGCTTGCCCCGGGCCCTCAGGGACTACGAGCAGTACTTC.

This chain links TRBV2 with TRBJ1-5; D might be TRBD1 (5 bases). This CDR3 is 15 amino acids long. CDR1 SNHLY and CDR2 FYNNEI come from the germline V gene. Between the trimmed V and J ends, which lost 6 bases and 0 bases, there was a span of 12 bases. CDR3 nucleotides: TGTGCCAGCAGGTCCGACAGTTATAGCAATCAGCCCCAGCATTTT. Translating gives CASRSDSYSNQPQHF.

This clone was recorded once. The DNA for the CDR3 is TGCGCCAGCAGCGAGGGACAGGGAGACACCATATATTTT. Translated, it gives CASSEGQGDTIYF. The chain uses TRBV5-1 and TRBJ1-3, with 9 bases aligning to TRBD1. Losses at the gene ends were 4 bases for V and 8 bases for J; bases not matched to a gene: 4. CDR3 length: 13 residues. The germline V gene encodes CDR1 SGHRS and CDR2 YFSETQ.

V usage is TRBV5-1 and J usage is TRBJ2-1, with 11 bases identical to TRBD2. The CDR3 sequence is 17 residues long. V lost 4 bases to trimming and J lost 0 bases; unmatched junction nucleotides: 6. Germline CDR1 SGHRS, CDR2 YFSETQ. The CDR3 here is CASSRPGTSGSYNEQFF. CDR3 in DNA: TGCGCCAGCAGCCGTCCCGGGACTAGCGGCTCCTACAATGAGCAGTTCTTC.

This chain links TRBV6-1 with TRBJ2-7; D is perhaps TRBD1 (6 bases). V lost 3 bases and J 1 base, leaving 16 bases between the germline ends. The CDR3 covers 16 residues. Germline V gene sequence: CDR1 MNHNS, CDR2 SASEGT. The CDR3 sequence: CASSDELGGLSYEQYF. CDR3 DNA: TGTGCCAGCAGTGACGAGCTAGGGGGTCTATCCTACGAGCAGTACTTC.

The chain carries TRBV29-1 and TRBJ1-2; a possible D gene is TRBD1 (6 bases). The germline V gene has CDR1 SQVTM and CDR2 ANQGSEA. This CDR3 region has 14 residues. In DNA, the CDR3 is TGCAGTGCTAACAGGGAGTGGAGCGACTATGGCTACACCTTC. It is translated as CSANREWSDYGYTF.

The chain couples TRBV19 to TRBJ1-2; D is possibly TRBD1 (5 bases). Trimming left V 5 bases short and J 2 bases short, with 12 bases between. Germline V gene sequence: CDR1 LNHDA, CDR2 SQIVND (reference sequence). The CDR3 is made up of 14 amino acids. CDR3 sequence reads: CASSVGLSNYGYTF. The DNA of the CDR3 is TGTGCCAGTAGTGTGGGACTCTCGAACTATGGCTACACCTTC. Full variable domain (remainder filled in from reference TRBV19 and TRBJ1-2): DGGITQSPKYLFRKEGQNVTLSCEQNLNHDAMYWYRQDPGQGLRLIYYSQIVNDFQKGDIAEGYSVSREKKESFPLTVTSAQKNPTAFYLCASSVGLSNYGYTFGSGTRLTVV.

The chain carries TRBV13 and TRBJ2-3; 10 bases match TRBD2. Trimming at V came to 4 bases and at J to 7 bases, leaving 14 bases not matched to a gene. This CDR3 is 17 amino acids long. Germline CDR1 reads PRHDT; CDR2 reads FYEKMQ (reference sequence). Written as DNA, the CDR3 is TGTGCCAGCAGCTCGCCCCCGTTCCTAGCGGGGGTTAATACGCAGTATTTT. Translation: CASSSPPFLAGVNTQYF.

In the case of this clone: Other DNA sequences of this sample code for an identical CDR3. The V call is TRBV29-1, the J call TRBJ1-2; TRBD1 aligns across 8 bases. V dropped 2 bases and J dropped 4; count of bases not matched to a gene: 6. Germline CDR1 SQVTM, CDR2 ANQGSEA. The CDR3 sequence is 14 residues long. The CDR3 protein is CSVESRGPAYGYTF. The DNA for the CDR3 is TGCAGCGTTGAATCCAGGGGGCCGGCCTATGGCTACACCTTC.

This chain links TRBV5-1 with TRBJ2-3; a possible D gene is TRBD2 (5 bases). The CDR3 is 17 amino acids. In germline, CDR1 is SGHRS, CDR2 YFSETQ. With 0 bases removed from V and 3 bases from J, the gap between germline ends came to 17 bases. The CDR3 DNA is TGCGCCAGCAGCTTGGTGGTGTCGCGCGGGCTTACAGATACGCAGTATTTT. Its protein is CASSLVVSRGLTDTQYF. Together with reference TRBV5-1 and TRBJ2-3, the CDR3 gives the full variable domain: KAGVTQTPRYLIKTRGQQVTLSCSPISGHRSVSWYQQTPGQGLQFLFEYFSETQRNKGNFPGRFSGRQFSNSRSEMNVSTLELGDSALYLCASSLVVSRGLTDTQYFGPGTRLTVL.

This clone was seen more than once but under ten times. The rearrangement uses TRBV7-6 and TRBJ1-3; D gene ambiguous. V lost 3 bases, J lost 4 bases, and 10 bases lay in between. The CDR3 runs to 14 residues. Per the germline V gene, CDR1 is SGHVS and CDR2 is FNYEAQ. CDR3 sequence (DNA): TGTGCCAGCAGCTTCCCCAGCACCGGAAACACCATATATTTT. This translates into CASSFPSTGNTIYF.

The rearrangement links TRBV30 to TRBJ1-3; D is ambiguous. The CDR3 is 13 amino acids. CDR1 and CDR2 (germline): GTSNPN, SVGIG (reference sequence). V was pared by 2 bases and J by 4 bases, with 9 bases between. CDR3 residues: CAWSTSSGNTIYF. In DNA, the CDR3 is TGTGCCTGGAGTACCTCGTCGGGAAACACCATATATTTT.